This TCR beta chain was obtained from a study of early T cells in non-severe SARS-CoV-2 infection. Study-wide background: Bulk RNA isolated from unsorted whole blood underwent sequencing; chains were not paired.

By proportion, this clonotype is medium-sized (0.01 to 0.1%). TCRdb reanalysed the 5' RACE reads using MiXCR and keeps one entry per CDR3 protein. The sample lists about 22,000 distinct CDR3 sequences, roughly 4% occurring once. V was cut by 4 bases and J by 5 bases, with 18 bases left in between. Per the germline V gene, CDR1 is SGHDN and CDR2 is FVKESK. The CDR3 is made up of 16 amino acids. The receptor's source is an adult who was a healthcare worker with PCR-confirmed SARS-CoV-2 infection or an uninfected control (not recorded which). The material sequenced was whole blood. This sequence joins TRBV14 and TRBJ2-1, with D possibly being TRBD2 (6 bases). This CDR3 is CASSRVGASENNEQFF. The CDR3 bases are TGTGCCAGCAGCCGAGTGGGCGCTAGCGAGAACAATGAGCAGTTCTTC.